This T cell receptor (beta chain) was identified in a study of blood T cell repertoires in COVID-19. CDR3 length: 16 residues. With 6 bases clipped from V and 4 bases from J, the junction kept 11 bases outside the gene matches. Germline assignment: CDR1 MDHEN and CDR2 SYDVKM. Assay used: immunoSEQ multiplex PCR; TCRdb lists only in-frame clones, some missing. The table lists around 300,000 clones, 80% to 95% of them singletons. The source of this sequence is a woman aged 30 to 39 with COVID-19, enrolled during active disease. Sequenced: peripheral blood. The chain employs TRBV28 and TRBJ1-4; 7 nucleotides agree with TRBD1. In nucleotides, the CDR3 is TGTGCCAGCAGCTCCTCAAGGACAGGCGGTAATGAAAAACTGTTTTTT. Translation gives CASSSSRTGGNEKLFF.